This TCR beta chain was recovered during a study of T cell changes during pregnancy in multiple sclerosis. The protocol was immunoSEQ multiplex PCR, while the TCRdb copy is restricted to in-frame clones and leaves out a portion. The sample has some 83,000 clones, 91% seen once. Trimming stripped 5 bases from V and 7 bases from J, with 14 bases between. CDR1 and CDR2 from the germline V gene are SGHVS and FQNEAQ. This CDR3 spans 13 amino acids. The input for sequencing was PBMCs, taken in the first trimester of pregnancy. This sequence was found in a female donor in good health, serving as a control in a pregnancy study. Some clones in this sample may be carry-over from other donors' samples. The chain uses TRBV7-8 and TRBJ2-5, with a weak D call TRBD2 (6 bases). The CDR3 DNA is TGTGCCAGCAGCGCCGGGGAGGAGAGGACCCAGTACTTC. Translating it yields CASSAGEERTQYF.